A single sample is the source of the 26 T cell receptor beta chains below, sequenced in a study of blood T cell repertoires in COVID-19. The protocol was immunoSEQ multiplex PCR, while the TCRdb copy is restricted to in-frame clones and leaves out a portion. The table includes 150,000 to 200,000 clones, about 83% detected once. The sample consisted of peripheral blood. Every receptor here comes from a human donor in a cohort sampled during active COVID-19.

V usage is TRBV7-3 and J usage is TRBJ2-3, with TRBD2 as a possible D gene (7 bases). Trimming removed 5 bases at V and 3 bases at J, with 12 bases between. The CDR3 totals 14 residues. CDR1 and CDR2 from the germline V gene are SGHTA and FQGTGA. CDR3 coding DNA: TGTGCCAGCAGCCCGAGGGGGGGAACAGATACGCAGTATTTT. This sequence encodes CASSPRGGTDTQYF.

V and J are TRBV7-3 and TRBJ2-5; the match to TRBD2 covers 9 bases. CDR3 length equals 15 residues. The germline V gene has CDR1 SGHTA and CDR2 FQGTGA. J lost 5 bases, V lost 2 bases, and 6 bases had no gene match. DNA of the CDR3: TGTGCCAGCAGCTTATCTAGCGGGGTTTTTGAGACCCAGTACTTC. It is translated as CASSLSSGVFETQYF.

The chain combines TRBV15 with TRBJ1-4; weak D call: TRBD1 (5 bases). The CDR3 totals 15 residues. The germline gives CDR1 LNHNV, CDR2 YYDKDF (reference sequence). V lost 1 base and J lost 6, with 12 bases in between. CDR3 DNA: TGTGCCACCAGCAGAGGCCCAGGGTCCGATGAAAAACTGTTTTTT. This translates into CATSRGPGSDEKLFF.

The chain recombines TRBV28 with TRBJ1-1, with TRBD1 as a possible D gene (6 bases). The CDR3 spans 12 residues. The germline gives CDR1 MDHEN, CDR2 SYDVKM. V was trimmed by 3 bases and J by 7 bases, leaving 9 bases between them. This chain's CDR3 is CASSFQGLEAFF. In DNA, the CDR3 is TGTGCCAGCAGTTTTCAGGGGCTTGAAGCTTTCTTT.

J is TRBJ1-3 and V is TRBV6-5, with 9 bases that match TRBD1. CDR1 and CDR2 (germline): MNHEY, SVGAGI. Trimming at V came to 8 bases and at J to 2 bases, leaving 4 bases not matched to a gene. CDR3 length equals 14 residues. In DNA form, the CDR3 reads TGTGCCAGCCGACAGGGGGGAACTGGAAACACCATATATTTT. Residues: CASRQGGTGNTIYF.

The CDR3 loop reads CASSRTGLAGDYEQYF. The CDR3 DNA reads as TGCGCCAGCAGCCGGACCGGACTAGCGGGGGACTACGAGCAGTACTTC. The V gene is TRBV5-1, the J gene TRBJ2-7, with 13 nucleotides matching TRBD2. CDR3 length equals 16 residues. Unmatched junction bases numbered 7, after V lost 4 bases and J lost 3 bases. Germline V gene sequence: CDR1 SGHRS, CDR2 YFSETQ.

This clone was counted a single time. The chain joins TRBV28 to TRBJ2-7; the match to TRBD2 covers 10 bases. CDR1 MDHEN and CDR2 SYDVKM come from the germline V gene. The CDR3 is made up of 16 amino acids. Trimming cost V 5 bases and J 1 base; bases outside gene matches: 8. The CDR3 sequence: CASSLPTSGNSYEQYF. Written as DNA, the CDR3 is TGTGCCAGCAGTCTCCCAACTAGCGGGAATTCCTACGAGCAGTACTTC.

The chain joins TRBV28 to TRBJ1-1; a possible D gene is TRBD1 (5 bases). Germline CDR1 and CDR2: MDHEN and SYDVKM. This CDR3 comprises 15 residues. V was pared by 0 bases and J by 3 bases, with 11 bases between. DNA for the CDR3: TGTGCCAGCAGTTTATGGGGGGGTAGGGACACTGAAGCTTTCTTT. Amino acid sequence: CASSLWGGRDTEAFF.

This clone was recorded once. The junction does not match germline at one end; this may be a read error. The rearrangement links TRBV6-5 to TRBJ2-7; 10 bases align to TRBD1. CDR1 and CDR2 (germline): MNHEY, SVGAGI. The CDR3 contains 14 residues. CDR3 sequence (DNA): TGTGCCAGCAGGAGGGGACAGGGGAGTTACGAGCAGCACTTC. Residues: CASRRGQGSYEQHF.

This clone occurred once. The rearrangement links TRBV28 to TRBJ2-2, with 8 bases aligning to TRBD1. Germline V gene data show CDR1 as MDHEN and CDR2 as SYDVKM. CDR3 length: 19 amino acids. The V gene end was trimmed by 3 bases and the J gene end by 3 bases; junction bases not matched to a gene: 15. The DNA of the CDR3 is TGTGCCAGCAGTTTCCTCGGGCAGGGGGCTCCTAGGGACACCGGGGAGCTGTTTTTT. The encoded protein is CASSFLGQGAPRDTGELFF.

The genes are TRBV19 and TRBJ1-2, with 7 bases fitting TRBD1. Germline assignment: CDR1 LNHDA and CDR2 SQIVND (reference sequence). This CDR3 contains 15 residues. V was clipped by 5 bases and J by 8 bases; unmatched bases: 14. CDR3 DNA: TGTGCCAGTAGTGTGCGACAGGGAAGTTATAGGGGCTACACCTTC. This translates into CASSVRQGSYRGYTF.

This clone was detected only once. The rearrangement links TRBV12-3 or TRBV12-4 to TRBJ2-7; D is perhaps TRBD1 (6 bases). Trimming removed 5 bases at V and 6 bases at J, with 11 bases between. This CDR3 has 12 residues. CDR3 region: CASSIRGPEQYF. The DNA of the CDR3 is TGTGCCAGCAGTATCAGGGGTCCCGAGCAGTACTTC.

The rearrangement uses TRBV28 and TRBJ2-7, with D perhaps matching TRBD2 (5 bases). The germline V gene encodes CDR1 MDHEN and CDR2 SYDVKM. This CDR3 comprises 12 residues. Between the trimmed V and J ends, which lost 8 bases and 4 bases, there was a span of 12 bases. This chain's CDR3 is CASERRGYEQYF. In DNA form, the CDR3 reads TGTGCCAGCGAAAGACGGGGATACGAGCAGTACTTC.

The chain carries TRBV4-2 and TRBJ2-5; TRBD2 is a possible D gene (5 bases). Trimming cost V 1 base and J 4 bases, with 19 bases left between them. This CDR3 contains 17 residues. Germline V gene sequence: CDR1 LGHNA, CDR2 YNFKEQ. The CDR3 sequence is CASSQGAGITLLETQYF. For the CDR3, the DNA is TGTGCCAGCAGCCAAGGGGCCGGGATTACCTTATTAGAGACCCAGTACTTC.

V gene TRBV6-2 or TRBV6-3 combines with J gene TRBJ1-2; D unclear. This CDR3 is built from 12 residues. Germline V gene lookup returns CDR1 MNHEY and CDR2 SVGEGT. Trimming stripped 4 bases from V and 4 bases from J, with 7 bases between. The CDR3 coding sequence is TGTGCCAGCAGTTCTGACACCTATGGCTACACCTTC. This gives the protein CASSSDTYGYTF.

V gene TRBV30 combines with J gene TRBJ1-1; D gene uncertain. The V end was cut by 2 bases, the J end by 1 base, with 2 bases between. The germline V gene has CDR1 GTSNPN and CDR2 SVGIG (reference sequence). This CDR3 has 11 amino acids. For the CDR3, the DNA is TGTGCCTGGAGTCGGAACACTGAAGCTTTCTTT. As protein: CAWSRNTEAFF.

This clone was counted between two and nine times. The CDR3 here is CASSPRGRADTQYF. CDR3 bases: TGTGCCAGCAGCCCCCGAGGCCGAGCAGATACGCAGTATTTT. The J gene is TRBJ2-3, the V gene TRBV7-9; D remains unclear. Germline loops: CDR1 SEHNR, CDR2 FQNEAQ (reference sequence). The CDR3 totals 14 residues. Trimming cost V 5 bases and J 4 bases, with 13 bases left between them.

The chain employs TRBV10-3 and TRBJ2-7; D is uncertain. V dropped 2 bases and J dropped 5 bases, with 16 bases sitting between them. Germline assignment: CDR1 ENHRY and CDR2 SYGVKD. CDR3 size: 15 residues. The CDR3 here is CAISEGQTPAHEQYF. CDR3 bases: TGTGCCATCAGTGAGGGGCAGACCCCTGCCCACGAGCAGTACTTC.

In this sample, this clone turned up once. The gene calls are TRBV7-8 and TRBJ1-5, with a possible D match to TRBD1 (5 bases). Germline V lookup: CDR1 SGHVS, CDR2 FQNEAQ. Trimming took 1 base from V and 0 from J, leaving 16 bases between them. The CDR3 has 18 amino acids. CDR3 sequence reads: CASSLGGGNSNSNQPQHF. The CDR3, as DNA: TGTGCCAGCAGCTTAGGTGGGGGGAACTCAAATAGCAATCAGCCCCAGCATTTT.

The CDR3 reads CASSQETSGGLPYNEQFF. For the CDR3, the DNA is TGCGCCAGCAGCCAAGAAACTAGCGGGGGGCTCCCCTACAATGAGCAGTTCTTC. The chain joins TRBV4-1 to TRBJ2-1; TRBD2 matches at 12 bases. Trimming took 0 bases from V and 2 from J; bases not matched to a gene: 5. Per the germline V gene, CDR1 is MGHRA and CDR2 is YSYEKL. This CDR3 is 18 amino acids long.

J is TRBJ2-7 and V is TRBV27; weak D call: TRBD2 (6 bases). Trimming took off 8 bases at V and 3 bases at J, with 17 bases between the two ends. This CDR3 comprises 14 residues. The germline V gene has CDR1 MNHEY and CDR2 SMNVEV (reference sequence). CDR3: CASSFGGMGYEQYF. Here the CDR3 DNA reads TGTGCCAGCTCTTTCGGGGGTATGGGCTACGAGCAGTACTTC.

CDR3 region: CSGGLYNEQFF. In DNA, the CDR3 is TGCAGCGGGGGTCTTTACAATGAGCAGTTCTTC. The rearrangement joins TRBV29-1 to TRBJ2-1; D unclear. CDR3 length: 11 amino acids. Germline lookup yields CDR1 SQVTM and CDR2 ANQGSEA. The V end was cut by 7 bases, the J end by 4 bases, with 8 bases between.

The chain employs TRBV27 and TRBJ2-1, with 8 bases fitting TRBD2. V gave up 6 bases and J gave up 5 bases; unmatched junction bases: 3. The CDR3 contains 13 residues. CDR1 and CDR2 (germline): MNHEY, SMNVEV (reference sequence). CDR3 bases: TGTGCCAGCAGGTGGACTAGCCACAATGAGCAGTTCTTC. It is translated as CASRWTSHNEQFF.

The V gene is TRBV4-3, the J gene TRBJ2-3; 9 positions agree with TRBD2. CDR1 and CDR2 from the germline V gene are LGHNA and YSLEER. After removal of 0 bases from V and 6 bases from J, the junction contained 7 bases not matched to a gene. This CDR3 contains 16 residues. The CDR3 DNA follows: TGCGCCAGCAGCCAAGACCGGCGGGGGGGAGAGGATACGCAGTATTTT. As protein: CASSQDRRGGEDTQYF.

The V and J genes are TRBV3-1 (or the pseudogene TRBV3-2) and TRBJ1-4; 8 bases are a match to TRBD1. The CDR3 consists of 15 residues. CDR1 is LGHDT and CDR2 is YNNKEL in the germline V gene (reference sequence). Trimming took 0 bases from V and 8 from J; bases not matched to a gene: 5. The DNA for the CDR3 is TGTGCCAGCAGCCAAGATCCCAGGGGGCAAGAAAAACTGTTTTTT. It specifies CASSQDPRGQEKLFF.

V and J are TRBV28 and TRBJ2-7; 8 nucleotides align to TRBD1. The CDR3 runs 12 residues. Germline assignment: CDR1 MDHEN and CDR2 SYDVKM. V gave up 6 bases and J gave up 4 bases; unmatched junction bases: 2. CDR3 sequence: CASRRQGYEQYF. CDR3 nucleotide sequence: TGTGCCAGCAGGCGACAGGGGTACGAGCAGTACTTC.